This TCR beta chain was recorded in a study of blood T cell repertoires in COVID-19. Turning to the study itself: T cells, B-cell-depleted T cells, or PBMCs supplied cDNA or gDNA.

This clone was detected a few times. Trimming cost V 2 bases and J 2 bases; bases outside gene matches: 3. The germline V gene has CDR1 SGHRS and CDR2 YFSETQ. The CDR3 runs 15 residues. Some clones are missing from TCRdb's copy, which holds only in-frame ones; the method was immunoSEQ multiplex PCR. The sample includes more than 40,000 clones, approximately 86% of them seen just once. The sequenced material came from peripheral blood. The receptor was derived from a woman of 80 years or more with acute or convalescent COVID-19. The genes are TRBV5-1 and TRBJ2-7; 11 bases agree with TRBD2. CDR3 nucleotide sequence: TGCGCCAGCAGCTTAGGGACTAGCGGAGCCTACGAGCAGTACTTC. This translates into CASSLGTSGAYEQYF.